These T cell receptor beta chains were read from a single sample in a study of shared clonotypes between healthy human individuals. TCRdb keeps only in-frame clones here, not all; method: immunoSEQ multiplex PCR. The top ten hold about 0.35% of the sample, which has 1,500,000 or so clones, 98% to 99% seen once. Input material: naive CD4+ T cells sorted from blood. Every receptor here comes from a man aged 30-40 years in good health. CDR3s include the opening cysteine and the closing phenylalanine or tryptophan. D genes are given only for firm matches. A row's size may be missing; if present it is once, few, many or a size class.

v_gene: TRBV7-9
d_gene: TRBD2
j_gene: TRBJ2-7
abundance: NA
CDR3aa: CASSDRTSGRAGEQYF
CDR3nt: TGTGCCAGCAGCGACAGGACTAGCGGGAGGGCGGGCGAGCAGTACTTC

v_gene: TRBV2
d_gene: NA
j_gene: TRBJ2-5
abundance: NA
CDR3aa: CASSVYQETQYF
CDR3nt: TGTGCCAGCAGCGTGTACCAAGAGACCCAGTACTTC

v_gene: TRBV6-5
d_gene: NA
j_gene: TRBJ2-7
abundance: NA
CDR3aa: CASSYSITSSYEQYF
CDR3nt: TGTGCCAGCAGTTACTCGATAACGAGCTCCTACGAGCAGTACTTC

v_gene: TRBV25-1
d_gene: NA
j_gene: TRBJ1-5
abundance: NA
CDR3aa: CASSETFSNQPQHF
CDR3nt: TGTGCCAGCAGTGAGACATTTAGCAATCAGCCCCAGCATTTT

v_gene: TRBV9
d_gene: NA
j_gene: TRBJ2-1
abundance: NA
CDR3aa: CASSVGQVTYNEQFF
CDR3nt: TGTGCCAGCAGCGTAGGACAGGTGACCTACAATGAGCAGTTCTTC

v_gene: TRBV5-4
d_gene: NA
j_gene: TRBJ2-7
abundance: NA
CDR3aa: CASSLTGLGEQYF
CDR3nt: TGTGCCAGCAGTTTGACAGGCCTTGGGGAGCAGTACTTC

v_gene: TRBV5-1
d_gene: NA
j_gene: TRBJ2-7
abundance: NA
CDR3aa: CASSLVGSSYEQYF
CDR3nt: TGCGCCAGCAGCTTGGTAGGGTCCTCCTACGAGCAGTACTTC

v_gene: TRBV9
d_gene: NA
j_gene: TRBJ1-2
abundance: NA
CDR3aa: CASSVELSLNYGYTF
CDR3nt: TGTGCCAGCAGCGTAGAACTCAGTCTAAACTATGGCTACACCTTC

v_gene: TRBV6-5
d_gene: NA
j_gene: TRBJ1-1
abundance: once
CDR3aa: CASSYSGRPEAFF
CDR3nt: TGTGCCAGCAGTTACTCGGGACGTCCTGAAGCTTTCTTT

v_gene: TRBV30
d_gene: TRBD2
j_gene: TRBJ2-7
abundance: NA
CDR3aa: CAWSPSRTSGYYEQYF
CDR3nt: TGTGCCTGGAGTCCTTCCAGGACTAGCGGCTACTACGAGCAGTACTTC

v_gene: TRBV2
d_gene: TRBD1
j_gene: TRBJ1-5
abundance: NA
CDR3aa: CASSEARDRAISQPQHF
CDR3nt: TGTGCCAGCAGTGAAGCGCGTGACAGGGCGATAAGTCAGCCCCAGCATTTT

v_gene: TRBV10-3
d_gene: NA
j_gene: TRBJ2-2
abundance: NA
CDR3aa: CAISDDRIGAGELFF
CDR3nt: TGTGCCATCAGTGATGACAGGATAGGTGCCGGGGAGCTGTTTTTT

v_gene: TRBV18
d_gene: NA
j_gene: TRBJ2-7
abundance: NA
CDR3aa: CASAILGVDEQYF
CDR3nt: TGTGCCAGCGCAATTCTAGGGGTGGACGAGCAGTACTTC

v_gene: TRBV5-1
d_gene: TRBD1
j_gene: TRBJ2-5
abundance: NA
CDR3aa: CASSLLQGNQETQYF
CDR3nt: TGCGCCAGCAGCTTGTTACAGGGGAACCAAGAGACCCAGTACTTC

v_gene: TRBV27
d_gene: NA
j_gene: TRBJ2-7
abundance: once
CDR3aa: CASSRQASLNYEQYF
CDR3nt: TGTGCCAGCAGTAGACAGGCGTCCTTGAACTACGAGCAGTACTTC

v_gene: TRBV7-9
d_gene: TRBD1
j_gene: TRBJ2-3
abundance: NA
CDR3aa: CASSSLQGASFTDTQYF
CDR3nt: TGTGCCAGCAGCTCCCTACAGGGGGCGAGTTTCACAGATACGCAGTATTTT

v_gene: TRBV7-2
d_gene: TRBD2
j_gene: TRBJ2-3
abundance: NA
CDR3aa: CASSPPVVAGDTQYF
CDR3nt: TGTGCCAGCAGCCCTCCCGTGGTAGCGGGAGATACGCAGTATTTT

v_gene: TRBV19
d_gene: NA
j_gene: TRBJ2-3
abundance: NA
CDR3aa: CASSLRDSTDTQYF
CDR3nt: TGTGCCAGTAGTCTGAGGGACAGCACAGATACGCAGTATTTT

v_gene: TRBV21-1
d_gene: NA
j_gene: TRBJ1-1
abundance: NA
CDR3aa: CASERGPTEAFF
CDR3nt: TGTGCCAGCGAGAGGGGGCCCACTGAAGCTTTCTTT

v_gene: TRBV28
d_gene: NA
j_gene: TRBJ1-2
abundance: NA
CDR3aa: CASSLSRAPNYGYTF
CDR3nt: TGTGCCAGCAGTTTATCCAGGGCCCCTAACTATGGCTACACCTTC

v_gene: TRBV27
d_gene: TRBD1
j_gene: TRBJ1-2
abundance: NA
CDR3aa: CASSSNKADRGLGYTF
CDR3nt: TGTGCCAGCAGTTCAAACAAAGCGGACAGGGGGCTCGGCTACACCTTC

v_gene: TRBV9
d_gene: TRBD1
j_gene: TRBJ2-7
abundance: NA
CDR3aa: CASSTGQGVSYEQYF
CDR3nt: TGTGCCAGCAGCACCGGACAGGGGGTTTCCTACGAGCAGTACTTC

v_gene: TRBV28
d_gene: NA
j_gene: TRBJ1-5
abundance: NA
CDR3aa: CASRLAGIGNQPQHF
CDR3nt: TGTGCCAGCAGGCTGGCAGGGATAGGCAATCAGCCCCAGCATTTT

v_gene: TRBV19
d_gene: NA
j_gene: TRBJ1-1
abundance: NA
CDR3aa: CASSSVRVGLNTEAFF
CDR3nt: TGTGCCAGTAGTAGTGTTAGGGTGGGTCTGAACACTGAAGCTTTCTTT

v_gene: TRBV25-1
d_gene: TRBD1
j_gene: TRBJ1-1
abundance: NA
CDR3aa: CASSTGVLRNTEAFF
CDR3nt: TGTGCCAGCAGTACAGGGGTGCTGCGGAACACTGAAGCTTTCTTT

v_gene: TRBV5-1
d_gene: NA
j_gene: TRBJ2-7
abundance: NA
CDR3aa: CASSLRESTAYEQYF
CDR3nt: TGCGCCAGCAGCTTGAGGGAAAGCACTGCCTACGAGCAGTACTTC

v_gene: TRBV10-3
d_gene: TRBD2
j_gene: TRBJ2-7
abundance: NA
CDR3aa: CAISERSGRTGEQYF
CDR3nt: TGTGCCATCAGTGAGCGCAGCGGGAGGACTGGAGAGCAGTACTTC

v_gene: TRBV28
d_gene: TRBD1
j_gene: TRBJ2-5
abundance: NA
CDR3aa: CASRDTRDRQETQYF
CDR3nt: TGTGCCAGCAGAGATACCCGGGACAGGCAAGAGACCCAGTACTTC

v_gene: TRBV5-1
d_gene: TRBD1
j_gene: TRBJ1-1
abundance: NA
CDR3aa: CASSLTGQGRTEAFF
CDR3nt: TGCGCCAGCAGCTTGACCGGACAGGGACGGACTGAAGCTTTCTTT

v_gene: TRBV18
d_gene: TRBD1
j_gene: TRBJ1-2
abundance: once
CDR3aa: CASSPWTGETPF
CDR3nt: TGTGCCAGCTCACCCTGGACAGGCGAAACACCCTTC

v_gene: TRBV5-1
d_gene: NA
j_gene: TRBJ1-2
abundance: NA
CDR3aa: CASSLWSGYGYTF
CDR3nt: TGCGCCAGCAGCTTATGGTCGGGCTATGGCTACACCTTC

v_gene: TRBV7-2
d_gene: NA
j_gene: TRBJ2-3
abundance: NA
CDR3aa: CASSSGVSTDTQYF
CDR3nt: TGTGCCAGCAGCTCAGGGGTGAGCACAGATACGCAGTATTTT

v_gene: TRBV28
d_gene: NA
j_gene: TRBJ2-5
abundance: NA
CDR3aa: CASSSRETQYF
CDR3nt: TGTGCCAGCAGTTCCCGAGAGACCCAGTACTTC